These 17 T cell receptor beta chains came from one sample sequenced in a study of neurological immune-mediated disorders. TCRdb redid the calling of the 5' RACE reads with MiXCR, one entry per CDR3 protein. Here the sample spans 120,000 or so distinct CDR3 sequences, roughly 3.4% being singletons. Sequenced material: PBMCs. Every receptor here comes from a woman aged 25 to 45 with multiple sclerosis.

This clonotype was counted many times. The CDR3 reads CSARGATVGEQFF. The CDR3 DNA reads as TGCAGTGCTAGAGGGGCGACGGTTGGTGAGCAGTTCTTC. V is TRBV20-1 and J is TRBJ2-1; no definite D call. The CDR3 has 13 amino acids. Trimming removed 1 base from V and 9 bases from J, with 13 bases in between. Germline V gives CDR1 DFQATT, CDR2 SNEGSKA (reference sequence).

Remarks on this clonotype: Being one base from a much bigger clone, this may be a read error. This chain connects TRBV20-1 to TRBJ1-6; D unresolved. There are 13 residues in the CDR3. Per germline, CDR1 DFQATT and CDR2 SNEGSKA (reference sequence). CDR3 protein: CSARTPGGSHLHF. In DNA form, the CDR3 reads TGCAGTGCTAGGACCCCGGGTGGATCACACCTCCACTTT.

This clonotype has a count of ten or more. The V gene is TRBV29-1, the J gene TRBJ2-1; TRBD1 is a possible D gene (5 bases). This CDR3 comprises 13 residues. Trimming removed 3 bases at V and 7 bases at J, with 13 bases between. Germline CDR1 reads SQVTM; CDR2 reads ANQGSEA. This CDR3 reads CSVDSDRANEQFF. The CDR3 DNA sequence: TGCAGCGTTGATTCCGACAGAGCAAATGAGCAGTTCTTC.

This clonotype has just a few counts. The CDR3 end shows no conserved phenylalanine or tryptophan, and so a read error is likely. The V call is TRBV7-8, the J call TRBJ2-1; TRBD2 agrees at 8 bases. CDR1 and CDR2 from the germline V gene are SGHVS and FQNEAQ. The CDR3 has 16 amino acids. V was clipped by 1 base and J by 7 bases; unmatched bases: 9. The CDR3 DNA reads as TGTGCCAGCAGCTTAGGGCGAGCGGGAGTAAGAAATGAGCAGTTCAAC. Protein: CASSLGRAGVRNEQFN.

This clonotype occurred many times. The CDR3 DNA sequence: TGTGCCAGCACCTCTTACCCTCAGACTAGCGGGAGGGATGATGAGCAGTTCTTC. Protein sequence: CASTSYPQTSGRDDEQFF. The V and J genes are TRBV27 and TRBJ2-1; 14 bases are a match to TRBD2. V trimming: 7 bases; J trimming: 8 bases; junction bases outside the gene matches: 16. Germline V lookup: CDR1 MNHEY, CDR2 SMNVEV (reference sequence). The CDR3 is 18 amino acids.

In its sample, this clonotype was seen a few times. A single base separates this from a much larger clone, so it may be a read error. The chain uses TRBV7-2 and TRBJ1-1; TRBD1 agrees at 8 bases. The CDR3 spans 15 residues. The V gene's germline CDR1 is SGHTA and CDR2 FQGNSA. The V and J ends lost 1 base and 1 base, in that order; junction bases with no gene match: 2. The CDR3 nucleotides read TGTGCCAGCAGCTTAGGGGACAGGAAGAACACTGAAGCTTTCTTT. This sequence encodes CASSLGDRKNTEAFF.

This clonotype was seen many times. This chain uses TRBV12-3 or TRBV12-4 with TRBJ1-4; tentatively, D is TRBD1 (5 bases). V lost 6 bases and J 3 bases, leaving 14 bases between the germline ends. This CDR3 contains 15 residues. The CDR3: CASSPRGTANEKLFF. The CDR3 DNA follows: TGTGCCAGCAGCCCAAGGGGTACCGCTAATGAAAAACTGTTTTTT.

This clonotype was detected many times. The chain couples TRBV12-3 or TRBV12-4 to TRBJ2-5; D is perhaps TRBD1 (5 bases). The CDR3 sequence is 12 residues long. The ends were cut back, 8 bases at V and 5 bases at J, with 12 bases in the middle. The CDR3 sequence is CASQGDEETQYF. DNA for the CDR3: TGTGCCAGCCAAGGGGATGAGGAGACCCAGTACTTC.

There are many counts of this clonotype. The chain carries TRBV21-1 and TRBJ2-4; TRBD1, the table's D call, was not compared with the DNA. TRBV21-1 counts as a pseudogene. This CDR3 comprises 18 residues. The CDR3 protein is CASSTQMAGTASKNIQYF. As DNA, the CDR3 is TGTGCCAGCAGCACTCAAATGGCAGGGACAGCTTCCAAAAACATTCAGTACTTC.

Ten or more counts support this clonotype. This chain joins TRBV5-1 and TRBJ1-2, with no clear D. The germline CDR1 and CDR2 sequences are SGHRS and YFSETQ. V was clipped by 2 bases and J by 0 bases, with 8 bases between them. The CDR3 is 14 amino acids. This chain's CDR3 is CASSFGTTNYGYTF. The CDR3 DNA reads TGCGCCAGCAGCTTTGGAACAACTAACTATGGCTACACCTTC.

This clonotype was detected ten times or more. This sequence joins TRBV20-1 and TRBJ2-1; TRBD2 matches at 7 bases. Germline V gives CDR1 DFQATT, CDR2 SNEGSKA (reference sequence). V lost 5 bases to trimming and J lost 9 bases; unmatched junction nucleotides: 13. This CDR3 contains 14 residues. Written as DNA, the CDR3 is TGCAGTGCTCAAGGGGAGGGCCCCAGCGGTGAGCAGTTCTTC. It is translated as CSAQGEGPSGEQFF.

This clonotype has at least ten counts. This chain connects TRBV7-8 to TRBJ2-1; 8 positions agree with TRBD2. J was trimmed by 0 bases and V by 5 bases; bases with no gene match: 12. The CDR3 has 18 amino acids. Looked up from germline, CDR1 is SGHVS and CDR2 is FQNEAQ. Written as DNA, the CDR3 is TGTGCCAGCAGCCCCCTACCGGGAGCGGGAGACTCCTACAATGAGCAGTTCTTC. Translated: CASSPLPGAGDSYNEQFF. The entire variable domain, with the rest obtained from reference TRBV7-8 and TRBJ2-1, is as follows: GAGVSQSPRYKVAKRGQDVALRCDPISGHVSLFWYQQALGQGPEFLTYFQNEAQLDKSGLPSDRFFAERPEGSVSTLKIQRTQQEDSAVYLCASSPLPGAGDSYNEQFFGPGTRLTVL.

This clonotype was seen many times. The chain employs TRBV15 and TRBJ1-4, with a tentative D call TRBD1 (5 bases). The CDR3 runs 13 residues. CDR1 and CDR2 from the germline V gene are LNHNV and YYDKDF (reference sequence). V dropped 5 bases and J dropped 12 bases, with 16 bases sitting between them. CDR3 coding DNA: TGTGCCACCAGCGATCGTCGGGGCTCGGAACTGTTTTTT. This sequence encodes CATSDRRGSELFF.

This clonotype has just a few counts. The J gene is TRBJ2-5, the V gene TRBV10-1; 7 bases match TRBD2. This CDR3 spans 14 amino acids. Unmatched junction bases numbered 5, after V lost 2 bases and J lost 5 bases. Germline V gene lookup returns CDR1 WNHNN and CDR2 SYGVQD (reference sequence). CDR3 in amino acids: CASSEGLGYETQYF. The CDR3, as DNA: TGCGCCAGCAGTGAGGGACTAGGGTATGAGACCCAGTACTTC.

This clonotype was counted at least ten times. The rearrangement uses TRBV5-1 and TRBJ2-7; tentative D call: TRBD2 (5 bases). Trimming cost V 4 bases and J 0 bases, with 11 bases left between them. CDR1 is SGHRS and CDR2 is YFSETQ in the germline V gene. This CDR3 spans 14 amino acids. CDR3 sequence reads: CASSPSITSYEQYF. In DNA form, the CDR3 reads TGCGCCAGCAGCCCTAGCATTACCTCCTACGAGCAGTACTTC.

This clonotype was found many times. V gene TRBV12-3 or TRBV12-4 combines with J gene TRBJ2-5; D ambiguous. The V end lost 3 bases, the J end lost 1 base, and 6 bases lay between the germline ends. The CDR3 is 13 residues long. CDR3 DNA: TGTGCCAGCAGTTTGAACCTCCAAGAGACCCAGTACTTC. The encoded protein is CASSLNLQETQYF.

Notes on this clonotype: This sequence may be a read error, since a much larger clone differs from it by one base. This chain connects TRBV28 to TRBJ2-7; 10 nucleotides match TRBD1. There are 15 residues in the CDR3. Germline-derived CDR1 and CDR2 are MDHEN and SYDVKM. CDR3 coding DNA: TGTGCCAGCAGGGATAAGACAGGGGGCCCCTACGCGCAGTACTTC. As protein: CASRDKTGGPYAQYF.